This is a list of T cell receptor beta chains from one sample in a study of identical twins. TCRdb re-called the 5' RACE reads through MiXCR, storing one row per CDR3 protein. This sample has 200,000 to 250,000 distinct CDR3 sequences, with 6.5% to 8.5% found just once. These data were also reused for a study on yellow fever vaccine responses in identical twins.

The sample consisted of memory (CD45RO+) T cells sorted from blood. These receptors came from a woman under 30 in good health. CDR3s include the opening cysteine and the closing phenylalanine or tryptophan. A D gene is named only where the DNA matches it firmly. The size of a clone is reported for some rows only, either as once, few or many, or as a class for expanded clones.

DNA: TGTGCCAGCAGCGCCTATACGGGGCAGGGGTACACCGGGGAGCTGTTTTTT; CDR3: CASSAYTGQGYTGELFF; J: TRBJ2-2; D: NA; size: NA; V: TRBV7-6
DNA: TGTGCCAGTGTAGATAGCGGGAGGTTACAAGAGACCCAGTACTTC; CDR3: CASVDSGRLQETQYF; J: TRBJ2-5; D: TRBD2; size: once; V: TRBV6-2/TRBV6-3
DNA: TGTGCCAGCAGCTTAGCCGTTTTCGGCACTGAAGCTTTCTTT; CDR3: CASSLAVFGTEAFF; J: TRBJ1-1; D: NA; size: NA; V: TRBV7-9
DNA: TGTGCCAGCAGCTTGGACAGGGGGCTGACAGATACGCAGTATTTT; CDR3: CASSLDRGLTDTQYF; J: TRBJ2-3; D: TRBD1; size: many; V: TRBV5-4
DNA: TGTGCCAGCACCAATGTCCTGAATGAGCAGTTCTTC; CDR3: CASTNVLNEQFF; J: TRBJ2-1; D: NA; size: many; V: TRBV3-1
DNA: TGTGCCACCAGCACGAATCTGGGGACAGGACCTAGCTCCTACGAGCAGTACTTC; CDR3: CATSTNLGTGPSSYEQYF; J: TRBJ2-7; D: TRBD1; size: few; V: TRBV15
DNA: TGTGCCAGCAGCTTCAGGACCGGACTAGCGGGAGGGCCAAACACAGATACGCAGTATTTT; CDR3: CASSFRTGLAGGPNTDTQYF; J: TRBJ2-3; D: TRBD2; size: many; V: TRBV11-1
DNA: TGTGCCAGCAGTTACGACGCGACCGTGACTAGCGGGAGGGGCGATACGCAGTATTTT; CDR3: CASSYDATVTSGRGDTQYF; J: TRBJ2-3; D: TRBD2; size: NA; V: TRBV6-5
DNA: TGTGCCAGCAGCCAATCCCGGGACAGCCGCTACGAGCAGTACTTC; CDR3: CASSQSRDSRYEQYF; J: TRBJ2-7; D: TRBD1; size: few; V: TRBV16
DNA: TGCGCCAGCAGTGACACCTACGAGCAGTACTTC; CDR3: CASSDTYEQYF; J: TRBJ2-7; D: NA; size: NA; V: TRBV10-2
DNA: TGTGCCAGCAGCTTGGTCGGGATTGCCCGCTACACCTTC; CDR3: CASSLVGIARYTF; J: TRBJ1-2; D: NA; size: NA; V: TRBV5-4
DNA: TGTGCCACCAGTGATCCCACAGGGGTGGCAGATACGCAGTATTTT; CDR3: CATSDPTGVADTQYF; J: TRBJ2-3; D: TRBD1; size: few; V: TRBV24-1
DNA: TGTGCTAGTGGGCTCAACGTGAATTCACCCCTCCACTTT; CDR3: CASGLNVNSPLHF; J: TRBJ1-6; D: NA; size: NA; V: TRBV12-5
DNA: TGCGCCAGCAGCTACGAGTCCTACGAGCAGTACTTC; CDR3: CASSYESYEQYF; J: TRBJ2-7; D: NA; size: many; V: TRBV5-1
DNA: TGCGCCAGCAGCTTGCCTAGCGGGAGTAACAATGAGCAGTTCTTC; CDR3: CASSLPSGSNNEQFF; J: TRBJ2-1; D: TRBD2; size: many; V: TRBV5-1
DNA: TGTGCCAGCAGAGACTCACAGAACACTGAAGCTTTCTTT; CDR3: CASRDSQNTEAFF; J: TRBJ1-1; D: NA; size: many; V: TRBV6-6
DNA: TGCAGTGCTAGACGAGCAAAAGGGGAGGGTGAAGCTTTCTTT; CDR3: CSARRAKGEGEAFF; J: TRBJ1-1; D: NA; size: few; V: TRBV20-1
DNA: TGTGCCAGCAGCGCAGGGCGGGAGGGCAAGCAGTATTTT; CDR3: CASSAGREGKQYF; J: TRBJ2-3; D: TRBD2; size: NA; V: TRBV11-2
DNA: TGTGCCAGCAGTTACACTGGCGGGGGCAATCAGCCCCAGCATTTT; CDR3: CASSYTGGGNQPQHF; J: TRBJ1-5; D: NA; size: NA; V: TRBV6-5
DNA: TGCGCCAGCAGCTGGGGACTAGAGCCGACCCAGTACTTC; CDR3: CASSWGLEPTQYF; J: TRBJ2-5; D: TRBD2; size: few; V: TRBV5-1
DNA: TGTGCCAGCAGACCCCGCCCAGGATCCAACACCGGGGAGCTGTTTTTT; CDR3: CASRPRPGSNTGELFF; J: TRBJ2-2; D: NA; size: NA; V: TRBV6-1
DNA: TGCGCCAGCAGCTTGGGTCTACTAGCGGGACTCCTGGACAATGAGCAGTTCTTC; CDR3: CASSLGLLAGLLDNEQFF; J: TRBJ2-1; D: TRBD2; size: NA; V: TRBV5-1
DNA: TGTGCCAGCAGCGTAGATTCAGGGGTGAAAACTGAAGCTTTCTTT; CDR3: CASSVDSGVKTEAFF; J: TRBJ1-1; D: NA; size: NA; V: TRBV9
DNA: TGCGCCAGCAGCCCAGGACAGACCTGGGCCTGCACCTTC; CDR3: CASSPGQTWACTF; J: TRBJ1-2; D: NA; size: few; V: TRBV5-1
DNA: TGTGCCAGCAGTCTGGCGGGACTAGCGGGATTTGAAGAGACCCAGTACTTC; CDR3: CASSLAGLAGFEETQYF; J: TRBJ2-5; D: TRBD2; size: many; V: TRBV12-3/TRBV12-4
DNA: TGTGCCAGCAGCTTATTCACAGCGGGGGGCCAAGAGACCCAGTACTTC; CDR3: CASSLFTAGGQETQYF; J: TRBJ2-5; D: TRBD2; size: few; V: TRBV7-8
DNA: TGCGCCAGCAGCTCAGGGGCAGTAGGCACTGAAGCTTTCTTT; CDR3: CASSSGAVGTEAFF; J: TRBJ1-1; D: NA; size: few; V: TRBV4-3
DNA: TGTGCCAGTAGTATCAGCGGGGGGCCCCCTGAGCAGTTCTTC; CDR3: CASSISGGPPEQFF; J: TRBJ2-1; D: TRBD2; size: few; V: TRBV19
DNA: TGTGCCAGCAGCCAGTGGGGGACTAGCGGGGGTGATGAGCAGTTCTTC; CDR3: CASSQWGTSGGDEQFF; J: TRBJ2-1; D: TRBD2; size: few; V: TRBV11-3
DNA: TGCAGTGCTAGATCCGGGACTAGACTCTACGAGCAGTACTTC; CDR3: CSARSGTRLYEQYF; J: TRBJ2-7; D: TRBD2; size: few; V: TRBV20-1
DNA: TGTGCCAGCAGTCGCCGACAGGGGGCCGTTGCTAGCAATCAGCCCCAGCATTTT; CDR3: CASSRRQGAVASNQPQHF; J: TRBJ1-5; D: TRBD1; size: NA; V: TRBV27
DNA: TGTGCCAGCAGTTACCCTGGGTCCGGGACTAGCGGGACCGGGGAGCTGTTTTTT; CDR3: CASSYPGSGTSGTGELFF; J: TRBJ2-2; D: TRBD2; size: NA; V: TRBV6-5
DNA: TGCAGCGTTGAAGATCCCGGGGAGACCCAGTACTTC; CDR3: CSVEDPGETQYF; J: TRBJ2-5; D: NA; size: NA; V: TRBV29-1
DNA: TGTGCCAGCAGTGGAGCGGGGGGTCTGGAAGAGACCCAGTACTTC; CDR3: CASSGAGGLEETQYF; J: TRBJ2-5; D: TRBD2; size: many; V: TRBV2
DNA: TGTGCCAGCAGGCTGCCCCTACGGGGTAATGAGCAGTTCTTC; CDR3: CASRLPLRGNEQFF; J: TRBJ2-1; D: NA; size: many; V: TRBV2
DNA: TGCAGTGCCGCACCCGGGGTAGCCAAAAACATTCAGTACTTC; CDR3: CSAAPGVAKNIQYF; J: TRBJ2-4; D: NA; size: NA; V: TRBV20-1
DNA: TGTGCCAGCAGTTTACGACAGGGAGGTGGATTCGGTCGACGGAGAAACACCGGGGAGCTGTTTTTT; CDR3: CASSLRQGGGFGRRRNTGELFF; J: TRBJ2-2; D: NA; size: NA; V: TRBV27
DNA: TGTGCCAGCAGCCAAGAGTTGACAGGGACCTACGAGCAGTACTTC; CDR3: CASSQELTGTYEQYF; J: TRBJ2-7; D: TRBD1; size: few; V: TRBV14
DNA: TGCAGTGCTAGAGGGACAGGGGGCACTAAAGCCCAGCATTTT; CDR3: CSARGTGGTKAQHF; J: TRBJ1-5; D: TRBD1; size: NA; V: TRBV20-1
DNA: TGCAGTGCTAGAGATCTCGGCAGGGCTTACCAAGAGACCCAGTACTTC; CDR3: CSARDLGRAYQETQYF; J: TRBJ2-5; D: NA; size: NA; V: TRBV20-1
DNA: TGCAGTGCCAAAAACGGTGGCTACGAGCAGTACTTC; CDR3: CSAKNGGYEQYF; J: TRBJ2-7; D: NA; size: few; V: TRBV20-1
DNA: TGTGCCAGCAGTCCCTCTGGGGCCAACGTCCTGACTTTC; CDR3: CASSPSGANVLTF; J: TRBJ2-6; D: NA; size: many; V: TRBV4-2
DNA: TGTGCCAGCAGCCGTTGGAACAATGGGTATGGCTACACCTTC; CDR3: CASSRWNNGYGYTF; J: TRBJ1-2; D: NA; size: NA; V: TRBV3-1
DNA: TGCAGTGCTAGGGCCGGGACTAGCGGGGGTGTACAGTATTTT; CDR3: CSARAGTSGGVQYF; J: TRBJ2-3; D: TRBD2; size: NA; V: TRBV20-1
DNA: TGTGCCAGCAGCCCGCCGGGACAGCACGACTATGGCTACACCTTC; CDR3: CASSPPGQHDYGYTF; J: TRBJ1-2; D: TRBD1; size: NA; V: TRBV7-9
DNA: TGTGCCAGCAGTAAACGAGAGACCCAGTACTTC; CDR3: CASSKRETQYF; J: TRBJ2-5; D: NA; size: few; V: TRBV6-5
DNA: TGCAGTGCGTACCCGGGCGGGCGAACCACTGAAGCTTTCTTT; CDR3: CSAYPGGRTTEAFF; J: TRBJ1-1; D: NA; size: few; V: TRBV20-1
DNA: TGTGCCAAAACGACGGACGTAGGGGTCTCTGGGGCCAACGTCCTGACTTTC; CDR3: CAKTTDVGVSGANVLTF; J: TRBJ2-6; D: NA; size: many; V: TRBV7-9
DNA: TGTGCCAGCAGTCCCCCCGGGAGCAGGGGCAATGAGCAGTTCTTC; CDR3: CASSPPGSRGNEQFF; J: TRBJ2-1; D: NA; size: few; V: TRBV7-2